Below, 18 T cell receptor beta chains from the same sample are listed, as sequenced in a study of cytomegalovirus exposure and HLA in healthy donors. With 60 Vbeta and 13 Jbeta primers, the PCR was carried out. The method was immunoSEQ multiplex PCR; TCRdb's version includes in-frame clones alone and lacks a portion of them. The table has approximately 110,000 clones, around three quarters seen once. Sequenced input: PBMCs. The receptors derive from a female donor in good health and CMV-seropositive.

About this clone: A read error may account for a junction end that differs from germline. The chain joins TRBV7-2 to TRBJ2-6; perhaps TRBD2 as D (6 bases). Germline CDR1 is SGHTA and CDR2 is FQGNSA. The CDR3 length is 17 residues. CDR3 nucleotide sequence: TGTGCCAGCAGCTTTTGGGGGGTGACTGGAGGGGCCAACGTCCTGATTTTC. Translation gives CASSFWGVTGGANVLIF.

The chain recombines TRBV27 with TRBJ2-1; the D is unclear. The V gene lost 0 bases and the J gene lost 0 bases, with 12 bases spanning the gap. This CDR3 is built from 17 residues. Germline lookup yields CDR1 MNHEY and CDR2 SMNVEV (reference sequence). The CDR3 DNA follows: TGTGCCAGCAGTTTATCGAGACACGCGAGCTCCTACAATGAGCAGTTCTTC. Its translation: CASSLSRHASSYNEQFF.

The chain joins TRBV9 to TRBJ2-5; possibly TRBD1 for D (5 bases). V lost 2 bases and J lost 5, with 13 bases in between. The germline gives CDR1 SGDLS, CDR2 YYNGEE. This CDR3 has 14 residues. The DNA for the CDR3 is TGTGCCAGCAGCGTTGCGCCAGGGCTGGAGACCCAGTACTTC. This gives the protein CASSVAPGLETQYF.

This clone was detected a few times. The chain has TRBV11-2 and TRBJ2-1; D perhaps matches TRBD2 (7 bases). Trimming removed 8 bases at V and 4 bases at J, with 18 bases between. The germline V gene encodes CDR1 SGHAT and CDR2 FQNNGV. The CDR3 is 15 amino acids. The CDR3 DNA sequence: TGTGCCAGCTCCTGGGGGGGGGCTCAGTACAATGAGCAGTTCTTC. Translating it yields CASSWGGAQYNEQFF.

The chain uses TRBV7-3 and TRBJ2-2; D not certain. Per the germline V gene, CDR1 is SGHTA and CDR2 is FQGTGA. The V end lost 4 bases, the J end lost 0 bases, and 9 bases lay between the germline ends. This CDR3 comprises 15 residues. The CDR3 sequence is CASSSTTANTGELFF. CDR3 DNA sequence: TGTGCCAGCAGCTCAACCACAGCGAACACCGGGGAGCTGTTTTTT. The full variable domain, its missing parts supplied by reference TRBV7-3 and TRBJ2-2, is GAGVSQTPSNKVTEKGKYVELRCDPISGHTALYWYRQSLGQGPEFLIYFQGTGAADDSGLPNDRFFAVRPEGSVSTLKIQRTERGDSAVYLCASSSTTANTGELFFGEGSRLTVL.

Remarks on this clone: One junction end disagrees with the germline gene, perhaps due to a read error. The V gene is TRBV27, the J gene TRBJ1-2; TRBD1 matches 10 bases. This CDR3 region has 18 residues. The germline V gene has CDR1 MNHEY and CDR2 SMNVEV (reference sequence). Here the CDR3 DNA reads TGTGCCAGCAGTAACTGGGGGACAGGGGTATCGGGGAACTATGGCTACACTTTC. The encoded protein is CASSNWGTGVSGNYGYTF.

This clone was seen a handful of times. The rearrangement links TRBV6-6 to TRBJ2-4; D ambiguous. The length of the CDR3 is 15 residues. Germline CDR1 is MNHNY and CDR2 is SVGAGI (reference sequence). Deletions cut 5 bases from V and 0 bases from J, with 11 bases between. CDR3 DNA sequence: TGTGCCAGCAGTGAGCAGGCGTTAGCCAAAAACATTCAGTACTTC. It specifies CASSEQALAKNIQYF.

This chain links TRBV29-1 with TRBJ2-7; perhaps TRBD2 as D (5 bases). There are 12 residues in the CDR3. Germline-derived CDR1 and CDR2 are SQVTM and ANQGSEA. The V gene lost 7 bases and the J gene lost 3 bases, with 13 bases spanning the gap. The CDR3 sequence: CSGLGSYYEQYF. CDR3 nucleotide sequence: TGCAGCGGACTGGGGAGCTACTACGAGCAGTACTTC.

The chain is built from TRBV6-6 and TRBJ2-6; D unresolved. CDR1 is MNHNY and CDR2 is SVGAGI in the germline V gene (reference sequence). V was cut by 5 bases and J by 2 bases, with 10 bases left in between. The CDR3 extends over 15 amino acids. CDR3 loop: CASSSPRAGANVLTF. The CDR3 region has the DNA TGTGCCAGCAGTAGCCCCCGGGCTGGGGCCAACGTCCTGACTTTC.

The DNA for the CDR3 is TGCGCCAGCAGCTTGTCGTACAGCGGTTCCGCGGGCACCTTC. It yields the protein CASSLSYSGSAGTF. The chain combines TRBV5-1 with TRBJ1-2, with D unresolved. The CDR3 runs to 14 residues. Germline CDR1 SGHRS, CDR2 YFSETQ. Trimming stripped 1 base from V and 13 bases from J, with 20 bases between.

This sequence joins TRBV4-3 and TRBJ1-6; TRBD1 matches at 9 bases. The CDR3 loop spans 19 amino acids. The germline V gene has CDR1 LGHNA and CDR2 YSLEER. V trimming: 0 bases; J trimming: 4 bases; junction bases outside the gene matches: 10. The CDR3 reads CASSQDGGTGKQYNSPLHF. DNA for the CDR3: TGCGCCAGCAGCCAAGATGGCGGGACAGGGAAACAATATAATTCACCCCTCCACTTT.

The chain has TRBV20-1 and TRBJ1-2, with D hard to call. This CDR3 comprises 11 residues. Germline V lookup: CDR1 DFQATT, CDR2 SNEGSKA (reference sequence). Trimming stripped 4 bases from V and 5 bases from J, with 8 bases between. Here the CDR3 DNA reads TGCAGTGCTATTGAGAAGTATGGCTACACCTTC. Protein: CSAIEKYGYTF.

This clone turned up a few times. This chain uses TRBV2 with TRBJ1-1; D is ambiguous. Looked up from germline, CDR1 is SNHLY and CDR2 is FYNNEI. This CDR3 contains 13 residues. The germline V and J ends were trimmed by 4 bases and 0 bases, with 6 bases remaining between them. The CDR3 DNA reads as TGTGCCAGCAGTGGCAGGATGAACACTGAAGCTTTCTTT. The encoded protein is CASSGRMNTEAFF.

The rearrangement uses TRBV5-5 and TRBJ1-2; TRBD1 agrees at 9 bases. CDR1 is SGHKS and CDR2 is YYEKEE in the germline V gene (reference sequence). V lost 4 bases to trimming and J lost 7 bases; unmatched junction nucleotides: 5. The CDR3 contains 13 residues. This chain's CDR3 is CASSTGGAGGYTF. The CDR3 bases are TGTGCCAGCAGCACAGGGGGCGCCGGTGGCTACACCTTC. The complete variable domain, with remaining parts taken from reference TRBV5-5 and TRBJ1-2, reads DAGVTQSPTHLIKTRGQQVTLRCSPISGHKSVSWYQQVLGQGPQFIFQYYEKEERGRGNFPDRFSARQFPNYSSELNVNALLLGDSALYLCASSTGGAGGYTFGSGTRLTVV.

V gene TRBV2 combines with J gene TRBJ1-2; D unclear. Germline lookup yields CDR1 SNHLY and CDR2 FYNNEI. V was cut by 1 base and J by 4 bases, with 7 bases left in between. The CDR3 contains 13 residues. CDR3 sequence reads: CASSEEGGYGYTF. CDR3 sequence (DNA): TGTGCCAGCAGTGAAGAGGGAGGCTATGGCTACACCTTC.

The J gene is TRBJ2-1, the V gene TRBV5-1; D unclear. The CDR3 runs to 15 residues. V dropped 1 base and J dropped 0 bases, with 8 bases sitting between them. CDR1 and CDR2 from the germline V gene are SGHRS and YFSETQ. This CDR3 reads CASSLMTPSYNEQFF. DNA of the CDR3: TGCGCCAGCAGCTTGATGACTCCCTCCTACAATGAGCAGTTCTTC.

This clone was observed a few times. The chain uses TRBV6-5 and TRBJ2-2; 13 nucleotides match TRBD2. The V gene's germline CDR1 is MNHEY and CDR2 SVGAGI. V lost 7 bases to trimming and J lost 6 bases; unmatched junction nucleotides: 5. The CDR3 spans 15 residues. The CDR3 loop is CASTLAGGPPGELFF. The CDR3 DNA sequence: TGTGCCAGCACACTAGCGGGAGGGCCTCCCGGGGAGCTGTTTTTT.

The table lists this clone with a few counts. CDR3 loop: CASSRTLAGVQETQYF. The CDR3 region has the DNA TGCGCCAGCAGCCGCACCCTAGCGGGAGTCCAAGAGACCCAGTACTTC. This chain connects TRBV5-1 to TRBJ2-5, with 10 bases that match TRBD2. CDR1 and CDR2 (germline): SGHRS, YFSETQ. The V gene end was trimmed by 4 bases and the J gene end by 1 base; junction bases not matched to a gene: 7. CDR3 size: 16 residues.